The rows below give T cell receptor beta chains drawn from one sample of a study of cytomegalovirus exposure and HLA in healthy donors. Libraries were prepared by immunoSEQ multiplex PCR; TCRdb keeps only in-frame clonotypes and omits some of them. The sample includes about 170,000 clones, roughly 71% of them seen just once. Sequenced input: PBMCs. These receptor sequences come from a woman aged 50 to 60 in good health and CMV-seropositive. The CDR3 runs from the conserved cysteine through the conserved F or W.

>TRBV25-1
CASSELTGGFNEKLFF
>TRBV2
CASSTGAQAPLHF
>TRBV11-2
CASSLVGGGYNEQFF
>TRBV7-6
CASSLGLLNEQFF
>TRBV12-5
CASGFGGHEQFF
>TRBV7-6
CASSKSTGLYNEQFF
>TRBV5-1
CASSADGRGVVNEQFF
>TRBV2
CASSERALHGYTF
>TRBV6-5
CASTSRLPNISGYTF
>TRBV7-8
CASSLGRQGIGYTF
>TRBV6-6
CASKPGLSNYEQYF
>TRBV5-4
CASSFEQGAMNYEQYF
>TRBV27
CASSRQARTGELFF
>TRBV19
CASSSDGARKEKLFF
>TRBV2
CASKGLQETQYF
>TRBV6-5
CASSYSGQLNTEAFF
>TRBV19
CASSTQGARETEAFF
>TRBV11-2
CASSLDPRGEQFF
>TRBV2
CASSEEREQYF
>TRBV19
CASSRGLNEKLFF
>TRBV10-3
CAIRAGGQGATSSYNEQFF
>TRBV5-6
CASSRDITNEKLFF
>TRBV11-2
CASSGTGVSTGELFF
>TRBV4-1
CASSLKSLGGSVGQYEQFF
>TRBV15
CATSRDPGDTEAFF
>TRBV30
CAWNQGLNTEAFF
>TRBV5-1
CASSTTFNEQFF
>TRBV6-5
CASKREGDANSPLHF
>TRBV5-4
CASSLLGGKVSEAFF
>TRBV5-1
CASSPYQGANYGYTF
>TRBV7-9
CASSSSGCEAFF
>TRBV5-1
CASSPSSGGAGTQYF
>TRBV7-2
CASSPRLSYNEQFF
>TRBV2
CASRGRDRGFGGYTF
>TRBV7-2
CASSLQALSYEQYF